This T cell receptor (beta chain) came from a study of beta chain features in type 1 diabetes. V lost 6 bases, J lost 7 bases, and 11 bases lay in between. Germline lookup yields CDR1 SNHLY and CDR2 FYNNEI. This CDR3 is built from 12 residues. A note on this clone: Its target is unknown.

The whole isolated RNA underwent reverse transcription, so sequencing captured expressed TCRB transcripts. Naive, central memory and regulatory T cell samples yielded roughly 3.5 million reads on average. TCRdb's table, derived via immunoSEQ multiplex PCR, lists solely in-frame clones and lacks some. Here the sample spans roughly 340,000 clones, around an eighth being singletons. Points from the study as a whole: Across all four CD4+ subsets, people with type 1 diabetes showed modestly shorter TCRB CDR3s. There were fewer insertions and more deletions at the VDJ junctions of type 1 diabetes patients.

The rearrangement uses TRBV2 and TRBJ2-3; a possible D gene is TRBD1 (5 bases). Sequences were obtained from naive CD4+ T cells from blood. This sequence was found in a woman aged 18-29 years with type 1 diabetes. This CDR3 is CASRQEGNTQYF. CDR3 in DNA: TGTGCCAGCAGACAGGAAGGAAATACGCAGTATTTT.